Listed below are T cell receptor beta chains from one sample, sequenced in a study of T cell responses to AZD1222 COVID-19 vaccine. Sequenced by immunoSEQ multiplex PCR; TCRdb stores in-frame clones only, minus some. The sample has 150,000 to 200,000 clones, around 94% seen once. The specimen was peripheral blood, collected 28 days after the second AZD1222 dose. The receptors shown here come from an adult who received the AZD1222 COVID-19 vaccine. Each CDR3 is given without its conserved first and last residue. A D gene is named only where the DNA matches it firmly.

J,D,V,CDR3
TRBJ1-2,-,TRBV9,ASSSDPVVDYGYT
TRBJ1-4,TRBD1,TRBV6-1,ASSDLGQGAKLF
TRBJ2-3,TRBD1,TRBV7-6,ASSARDRGSNTQY
TRBJ2-7,TRBD1,TRBV6-5,ASSLGQGYSYEQY
TRBJ1-4,TRBD1,TRBV6-5,ASSERGLVYEKLF
TRBJ2-5,-,TRBV7-9,ASSRDNSETQY
TRBJ1-1,-,TRBV7-9,ASSTTGTQNTEAF
TRBJ1-3,-,TRBV18,ASSPIAGSGNTIY
TRBJ2-1,-,TRBV10-1,ASTDKPYNEQF
TRBJ2-7,-,TRBV2,ASSRLYRAGTEQY
TRBJ1-1,-,TRBV28,ASSRPRGFTPIPYMNTEAF
TRBJ1-2,TRBD1,TRBV7-6,ASSLRPQGSYYGYT
TRBJ1-3,-,TRBV28,ASSSFSGGIRNTIY
TRBJ1-5,TRBD1,TRBV28,ASSLGQASRQPQH
TRBJ1-6,TRBD1,TRBV5-8,ASSLATGAGIHYNSPLH
TRBJ1-1,-,TRBV14,ASSQKSLGFGTEAF
TRBJ2-2,-,TRBV7-6,ASSLATYGSYTGELF
TRBJ1-1,-,TRBV11-1,ASSRTNTEAF
TRBJ2-1,-,TRBV6-5,ASDRTGDNEQF
TRBJ2-7,TRBD2,TRBV19,ASSPHGTSERYEQY
TRBJ2-7,-,TRBV7-9,ASSLATNPVEQY
TRBJ2-2,-,TRBV11-2,ASSLFGTGELF
TRBJ2-2,-,TRBV5-1,ASSGLWGDTGELF
TRBJ1-6,TRBD1,TRBV27,ASSLRGQGALYNSPLH
TRBJ2-1,-,TRBV29-1,SGTPTGDEQF
TRBJ2-7,-,TRBV7-9,ASSLEGPLEQY
TRBJ2-7,TRBD2,TRBV30,ALGVGEGDEQY
TRBJ1-4,-,TRBV2,ASERIGGDNEKLF
TRBJ2-5,-,TRBV12-3/TRBV12-4,ASSQALTKTQY
TRBJ2-1,TRBD2,TRBV3-1/TRBV3-2,ASSSLLAEGSYNEQF
TRBJ1-1,-,TRBV5-1,ASSLVVPDSLGAF
TRBJ1-4,-,TRBV3-1/TRBV3-2,ASSHLGREKLF
TRBJ1-3,-,TRBV7-9,ASSLGGARIGNTIY
TRBJ1-2,TRBD1,TRBV6-1,ASSEPGTAYGYT
TRBJ1-2,-,TRBV10-3,AISQLQGENYGYT
TRBJ2-1,-,TRBV25-1,ASSEYLAYEQF
TRBJ2-1,TRBD2,TRBV18,ASSEGLAGGVDEQF
TRBJ1-4,-,TRBV7-9,ASSSFADPNEKLF
TRBJ1-5,-,TRBV5-1,ARGVANPGIWDNQPQH
TRBJ2-1,-,TRBV27,ASSLGKTSQSSYNEQF
TRBJ2-2,-,TRBV19,ASSLSNLGFGELF
TRBJ1-5,-,TRBV5-1,ASSQQGGNQPQH
TRBJ2-4,-,TRBV7-9,ASSLTPGPGGNIQY